This is a list of T cell receptor beta chains from one sample in a study of cytomegalovirus exposure and HLA in healthy donors. Here immunoSEQ multiplex PCR was the method, and the copy in TCRdb shows in-frame clones only, minus some. The sample gives approximately 150,000 clones, 80% to 90% of which show up once; under 5% is in the top ten. The sequenced material came from PBMCs. These receptors all stem from a man aged 18-30 years in good health and CMV-seropositive. CDR3s include the opening cysteine and the closing phenylalanine or tryptophan. A D gene is named only where the DNA matches it firmly. Clone size is given for some rows only: seen once, a few or many times, or a class if the clone is expanded.

j_gene,abundance,v_gene,d_gene,CDR3aa,CDR3nt
TRBJ2-5,NA,TRBV5-1,TRBD2,CASSRGGLAAIQETQYF,TGCGCCAGCAGCCGGGGCGGACTAGCGGCAATCCAAGAGACCCAGTACTTC
TRBJ1-5,NA,TRBV19,TRBD1,CASRWGQGNQPQHF,TGTGCCAGTAGATGGGGACAGGGGAATCAGCCCCAGCATTTT
TRBJ1-4,NA,TRBV28,TRBD1,CASNSKWGTANEKLFF,TGTGCCAGCAACTCAAAGTGGGGGACAGCTAATGAAAAACTGTTTTTT
TRBJ2-7,NA,TRBV9,NA,CASSSLSSYEQYF,TGTGCCAGCAGCTCTTTATCTTCCTACGAGCAGTACTTC
TRBJ2-7,NA,TRBV19,NA,CATRGLDSSSYEQYF,TGTGCCACTCGTGGGCTGGACAGTAGCTCCTACGAGCAGTACTTC
TRBJ1-5,NA,TRBV28,TRBD1,CASRQGWSQPQHF,TGTGCCAGCCGACAGGGGTGGTCTCAGCCCCAGCATTTT
TRBJ1-5,once,TRBV6-8,TRBD1,CASSRGTGVYQPQHF,TGTGCCAGCAGTAGAGGGACAGGGGTGTATCAGCCCCAGCATTTT
TRBJ2-7,NA,TRBV4-1,NA,CASSQDTVPYEQYF,TGCGCCAGCAGCCAAGACACGGTCCCCTACGAGCAGTACTTC
TRBJ1-2,NA,TRBV4-2,NA,CASSQEGGRANYGYTF,TGTGCCAGCAGCCAAGAAGGGGGTAGGGCTAACTATGGCTACACCTTC
TRBJ2-7,NA,TRBV2,NA,CASSEGRLYEQYF,TGTGCCAGCAGTGAGGGCAGGCTCTACGAGCAGTACTTC
TRBJ1-3,NA,TRBV19,TRBD1,CASRNAGTGRRNTIYF,TGTGCCAGTAGAAACGCCGGGACAGGGCGGAGAAACACCATATATTTT
TRBJ2-6,few,TRBV7-6,NA,CASSSGWASGANVLTF,TGTGCCAGCAGCTCTGGATGGGCCAGTGGGGCCAACGTCCTGACTTTC
TRBJ2-7,NA,TRBV27,TRBD1,CASSLGQGLSSYEQYF,TGTGCCAGCAGTTTGGGACAGGGGTTGAGCTCCTACGAGCAGTACTTC
TRBJ2-1,NA,TRBV30,NA,CAWSVQVMEQFF,TGTGCCTGGAGTGTACAGGTAATGGAGCAGTTCTTC
TRBJ1-4,NA,TRBV7-8,NA,CASSSAFGREKLFF,TGTGCCAGCAGCTCCGCGTTCGGGAGGGAAAAACTGTTTTTT
TRBJ2-5,NA,TRBV19,TRBD2,CASSISSLAGQQETQYF,TGTGCCAGTAGTATAAGCAGCCTAGCGGGTCAACAAGAGACCCAGTACTTC
TRBJ2-1,NA,TRBV5-1,TRBD2,CASSLNRAAGEGNEQFF,TGCGCCAGCAGCTTGAATCGCGCAGCGGGGGAGGGAAATGAGCAGTTCTTC
TRBJ2-7,NA,TRBV6-1,TRBD1,CASSPLPGQGGEQYF,TGTGCCAGCAGTCCTCTGCCGGGACAGGGAGGAGAGCAGTACTTC
TRBJ1-2,NA,TRBV10-3,NA,CAISERGHPYGYTF,TGTGCCATCAGTGAGCGAGGACACCCCTATGGCTACACCTTC
TRBJ1-1,NA,TRBV4-2,NA,CASSQIGDTEAFF,TGTGCCAGCAGCCAAATCGGGGACACTGAAGCTTTCTTT
TRBJ2-2,NA,TRBV6-1,TRBD1,CASIQDRGYTGELFF,TGTGCCAGCATTCAGGACAGGGGGTACACCGGGGAGCTGTTTTTT
TRBJ2-1,once,TRBV25-1,NA,CASSELFPYNEQFF,TGTGCCAGCAGTGAATTATTTCCCTACAATGAGCAGTTCTTC
TRBJ1-1,NA,TRBV5-1,NA,CASSLERDTEAFF,TGCGCCAGCAGCCTGGAGAGGGACACTGAAGCTTTCTTT
TRBJ2-7,NA,TRBV18,NA,CASSPEIRTDISYEQYF,TGTGCCAGCTCACCAGAGATTCGGACAGACATCTCCTACGAGCAGTACTTC